The 3 T cell receptor beta chains in this list originate from one sample, sequenced in a study of T-cell reconstitution after alpha-beta-depleted transplantation in children. Construction of the TCRbeta library involved unique molecular identifiers. TCRdb re-analysed the PCR reads in MiXCR, keeping a single row per CDR3 protein. The sample holds approximately 340,000 distinct CDR3 sequences, around 10% seen once. Sequencing used PBMCs from the stem cell graft donor, obtained from the stem cell graft. The receptors were gathered from a human donor who donated a stem cell graft to a child with acute lymphoblastic leukemia.

Turning to this clonotype: A much larger clone lies one base from this, so it may be a read error. This chain joins TRBV4-2 and TRBJ1-3, with no clear D. The CDR3 extends over 16 amino acids. Per the germline V gene, CDR1 is LGHNA and CDR2 is YNFKEQ. The CDR3 loop is CASSQDSSRSRNTIYF. DNA for the CDR3: TGTGCCAGCAGCCAGGATAGTTCTCGCTCTCGAAACACCATATATTTT.

CDR3 nucleotide sequence: TGCGCCAGCAGCCAAGATTGGGGGGGAGCCTATAATTCACCCCTCCACTTT. Translation: CASSQDWGGAYNSPLHF. The gene calls are TRBV4-1 and TRBJ1-6, with a tentative D call TRBD1 (5 bases). Trimming removed 0 bases from V and 2 bases from J, with 11 bases in between. This CDR3 region has 17 residues. In germline, CDR1 is MGHRA, CDR2 YSYEKL.

Only one count was recorded for this clonotype. J is TRBJ1-4 and V is TRBV12-3 or TRBV12-4; D uncertain. The V and J ends lost 7 bases and 7 bases respectively, with 19 bases between them. CDR3 length: 15 residues. DNA for the CDR3: TGTGCCAGCACTCTATCGGTCTCCGGGAGTGAAAAACTGTTTTTT. Protein product: CASTLSVSGSEKLFF.